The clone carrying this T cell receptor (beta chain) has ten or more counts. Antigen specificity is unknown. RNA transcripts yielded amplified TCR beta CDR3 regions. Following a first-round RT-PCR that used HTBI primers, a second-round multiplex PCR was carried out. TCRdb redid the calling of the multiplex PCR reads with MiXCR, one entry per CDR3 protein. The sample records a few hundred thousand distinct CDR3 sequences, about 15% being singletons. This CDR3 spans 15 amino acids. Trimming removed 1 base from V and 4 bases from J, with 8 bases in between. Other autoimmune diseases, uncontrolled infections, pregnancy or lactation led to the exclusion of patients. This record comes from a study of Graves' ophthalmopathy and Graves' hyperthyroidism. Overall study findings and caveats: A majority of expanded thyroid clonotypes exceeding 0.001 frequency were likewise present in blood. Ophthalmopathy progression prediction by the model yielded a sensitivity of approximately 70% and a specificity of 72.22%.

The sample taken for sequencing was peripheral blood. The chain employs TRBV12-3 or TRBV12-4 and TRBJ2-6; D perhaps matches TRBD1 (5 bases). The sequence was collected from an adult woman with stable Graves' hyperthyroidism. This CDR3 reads CASSLVGAGANVLTF. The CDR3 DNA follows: TGTGCCAGCAGTTTAGTAGGGGCCGGGGCCAACGTCCTGACTTTC.